Below, 10 T cell receptor beta chains from the same sample are listed, as sequenced in a study of beta chain features in type 1 diabetes. Study-level results: Within each of all four CD4+ subsets, Type 1 diabetes patients had TCRB CDR3s that were moderately but significantly shorter.

The sequenced template was cDNA made from the entire isolated RNA. The table came from immunoSEQ multiplex PCR; TCRdb's copy has only in-frame clones and leaves some out. The sample carries 600,000 to 700,000 clones, about an eighth recorded once. These receptors have no identified antigens. The sequenced material came from naive CD4+ T cells from blood. Receptor source: a man aged 18 to 30 with type 1 diabetes.

This clone was detected a few times. V is TRBV5-6 and J is TRBJ2-3; D is ambiguous. CDR1 is SGHDT and CDR2 is YYEEEE in the germline V gene. Trimming pared 4 bases from V and 0 bases from J, leaving 9 bases between. CDR3 length: 14 amino acids. The CDR3 DNA reads as TGTGCCAGCAGCGAGATACAGAGCACAGATACGCAGTATTTT. Its protein product is CASSEIQSTDTQYF.

The V call is TRBV5-1, the J call TRBJ2-3, with 13 positions matching TRBD2. V lost 0 bases and J lost 0; bases outside the gene matches: 4. Germline CDR1 is SGHRS and CDR2 is YFSETQ. This CDR3 comprises 18 residues. DNA for the CDR3: TGCGCCAGCAGCTTGGGGACTAGCGGGGGCCCGAGCACAGATACGCAGTATTTT. Translation: CASSLGTSGGPSTDTQYF. Full variable domain (remainder filled in from reference TRBV5-1 and TRBJ2-3): KAGVTQTPRYLIKTRGQQVTLSCSPISGHRSVSWYQQTPGQGLQFLFEYFSETQRNKGNFPGRFSGRQFSNSRSEMNVSTLELGDSALYLCASSLGTSGGPSTDTQYFGPGTRLTVL.

A remark on this clone: Within the sample, other DNA sequences also encode this same CDR3. V is TRBV30 and J is TRBJ1-1; D may be TRBD1 (6 bases). This CDR3 spans 15 amino acids. The V gene lost 0 bases and the J gene lost 0 bases, with 11 bases spanning the gap. The germline CDR1 and CDR2 sequences are GTSNPN and SVGIG (reference sequence). CDR3 loop: CAWSVRGGLNTEAFF. DNA for the CDR3: TGTGCCTGGAGTGTACGGGGGGGCCTGAACACTGAAGCTTTCTTT.

This clone has only a few counts. The junction does not match germline at one end; this may be a read error. The chain couples TRBV7-6 to TRBJ2-1; TRBD1 agrees at 9 bases. Per germline, CDR1 SGHVS and CDR2 FNYEAQ. The CDR3 covers 15 residues. The CDR3 nucleotides are TGTGCCAGCAGCCTAGCAGGGACAGGGATGTATGAGCAGTTCTTC. It codes for CASSLAGTGMYEQFF.

V usage is TRBV7-2 and J usage is TRBJ2-3, with 9 bases matching TRBD2. V shed 6 bases and J 5 bases; nucleotides not matched to a gene: 9. From germline, CDR1 is SGHTA and CDR2 FQGNSA. CDR3 length: 15 amino acids. The CDR3: CASRVQRGALDTQYF. Written as DNA, the CDR3 is TGTGCCAGCAGGGTGCAGCGGGGGGCTCTAGATACGCAGTATTTT.

This clone has more than one count but fewer than ten. The chain links TRBV6-5 to TRBJ2-7, with D maybe TRBD2 (6 bases). The CDR3 loop spans 11 amino acids. Germline assignment: CDR1 MNHEY and CDR2 SVGAGI. V was cut by 2 bases and J by 12 bases, with 11 bases left in between. The CDR3 loop is CASSYGGTLYF. CDR3 nucleotide sequence: TGTGCCAGCAGTTACGGGGGGACCCTGTACTTC.

This clone was counted only a few times. The chain is built from TRBV30 and TRBJ2-2; unclear D gene. This CDR3 is 13 amino acids long. V shed 0 bases and J shed 3 bases, with 5 bases lying between them. CDR1 and CDR2 (germline): GTSNPN, SVGIG (reference sequence). DNA for the CDR3: TGTGCCTGGAGTGTTCAAGACACCGGGGAGCTGTTTTTT. Translating it yields CAWSVQDTGELFF.

The CDR3: CASSSGDVNSEAFF. CDR3 nucleotide sequence: TGCGCCAGCAGCAGCGGGGACGTCAACTCGGAAGCTTTCTTT. This rearrangement joins TRBV5-1 to TRBJ1-1; D may be TRBD1 (5 bases). The germline gives CDR1 SGHRS, CDR2 YFSETQ. This CDR3 comprises 14 residues. With 4 bases removed from V and 8 bases from J, the gap between germline ends came to 18 bases.

The J gene is TRBJ2-1, the V gene TRBV27; 7 bases align to TRBD2. Germline CDR1 MNHEY, CDR2 SMNVEV (reference sequence). The CDR3 sequence is 15 residues long. J lost 9 bases, V lost 5 bases, and 13 bases had no gene match. The CDR3 DNA is TGTGCCAGCAGTCCCTCTAGCGGATCGGTTGCTGAGCAGTTCTTC. The encoded protein is CASSPSSGSVAEQFF.

This clone was observed a single time. The gene calls are TRBV28 and TRBJ2-7; D unresolved. Trimming removed 6 bases from V and 3 bases from J, with 15 bases in between. Germline CDR1 reads MDHEN; CDR2 reads SYDVKM. The length of the CDR3 is 14 residues. CDR3 DNA: TGTGCCAGCAGCCCCCCTCCGGGCAGCTACGAGCAGTACTTC. The encoded protein is CASSPPPGSYEQYF. Drawing the rest from reference TRBV28 and TRBJ2-7, the complete variable domain is DVKVTQSSRYLVKRTGEKVFLECVQDMDHENMFWYRQDPGLGLRLIYFSYDVKMKEKGDIPEGYSVSREKKERFSLILESASTNQTSMYLCASSPPPGSYEQYFGPGTRLTVT.